This is a list of T cell receptor beta chains from one sample in a study of blood T cell repertoires in COVID-19. Libraries were prepared by immunoSEQ multiplex PCR; TCRdb keeps only in-frame clonotypes and omits some of them. Of roughly 160,000 clones listed, about four fifths are singletons. The sequenced material came from peripheral blood. All receptors come from a man between 65 and 85 years old with active or convalescent COVID-19. Both conserved end residues are part of each CDR3. A D gene is named only where the DNA matches it firmly. The size of a clone is reported for some rows only, either as once, few or many, or as a class for expanded clones.

D	size	V	J	DNA	CDR3
TRBD2	NA	TRBV5-1	TRBJ2-5	TGCGCCAGCAGCTACCAGCGGGAGATGGAGACCCAGTACTTC	CASSYQREMETQYF
NA	NA	TRBV12-3/TRBV12-4	TRBJ2-5	TGTGCCAGCAGTTTACACAGAGGGGAGACCCAGTACTTC	CASSLHRGETQYF
NA	NA	TRBV5-8	TRBJ1-5	TGTGCCAGCAGCTTGAACCCTACAGGGATGCATCAGCCCCAGCATTTT	CASSLNPTGMHQPQHF
NA	NA	TRBV7-9	TRBJ1-1	TGTGCCAGCAGCCCCGTGGGGGACTGGATGAACACTGAAGCTTTCTTT	CASSPVGDWMNTEAFF
NA	NA	TRBV3-1/TRBV3-2	TRBJ1-2	TGTGCCAGCAGCCTAACCGGGAGAGATAACTATGGCTACACCTTC	CASSLTGRDNYGYTF
TRBD1	many	TRBV7-9	TRBJ2-7	TGTGCCAGCAGCTTAGACAGGGGACGCGAGCAGTACTTC	CASSLDRGREQYF
NA	NA	TRBV27	TRBJ2-2	TGTGCCAGCAGTCCCGCGGGGCTAGCCTCCGGGGAGCTGTTTTTT	CASSPAGLASGELFF
TRBD1	NA	TRBV3-1/TRBV3-2	TRBJ1-2	TGTGCCAGCAGCCCCCGACAGGGGGTTCTCTATGGCTACACCTTC	CASSPRQGVLYGYTF
NA	NA	TRBV5-1	TRBJ2-2	TGCGCCAGCAGCTTGTATGAGGCCACTAACAGGGTAACCGGGGAGCTGTTTTTT	CASSLYEATNRVTGELFF
NA	NA	TRBV5-1	TRBJ1-1	TGCGCCAGCAGCCCCTTCATGGGGAGTAACACTGAAGCTTTCTTT	CASSPFMGSNTEAFF
TRBD1	NA	TRBV11-2	TRBJ2-3	TGTGCCAGCAGCATACAGGGGGCGCTTGGAGATACGCAGTATTTT	CASSIQGALGDTQYF
NA	NA	TRBV6-5	TRBJ1-6	TGTGCCAGCAGTTACACCAGGGAGCAGGGGCCCCTCCACTTT	CASSYTREQGPLHF
TRBD1	NA	TRBV28	TRBJ2-7	TGTGCCAGCAGAAAGACAGGGGAACACGAGCAGTACTTC	CASRKTGEHEQYF
TRBD2	NA	TRBV5-1	TRBJ2-3	TGCGCCAGCAGCTTGGCCCCTAGCGGGAACACAGATACGCAGTATTTT	CASSLAPSGNTDTQYF
TRBD2	NA	TRBV27	TRBJ2-7	TGTGCCAGCAGTTTAAACCGACCCCCTCTAGCGGGCAACTCCTACGAGCAGTACTTC	CASSLNRPPLAGNSYEQYF
NA	large	TRBV28	TRBJ1-5	TGTGCCAGCAGTTTCCAGGGGTTGCAAAGCAATCAGCCCCAGCATTTT	CASSFQGLQSNQPQHF
NA	NA	TRBV19	TRBJ2-6	TGTGCCAGTATCACGGGGTCGGCCGACTCTGGGGCCAACGTCCTGACTTTC	CASITGSADSGANVLTF
TRBD1	NA	TRBV7-3	TRBJ1-1	TGTGCCAGCAGAGGTTGGACAGGCTTGAACACTGAAGCTTTCTTT	CASRGWTGLNTEAFF
TRBD2	NA	TRBV28	TRBJ2-1	TGTGCCAGCAGGACTAGCGGGGGAGATTACAATGAGCAGTTCTTC	CASRTSGGDYNEQFF
TRBD1	NA	TRBV28	TRBJ2-1	TGTGCCAGCAGTTTTGCTGGGACAGGGGCTAATGAGCAGTTCTTC	CASSFAGTGANEQFF
NA	few	TRBV5-1	TRBJ2-7	TGCGCCAGCAGCGAGGCCTACGAGCAGTACTTC	CASSEAYEQYF
NA	NA	TRBV30	TRBJ1-2	TGTGCCTGGAGTGTACCAGGGCTCTATGGCTACACCTTC	CAWSVPGLYGYTF
NA	NA	TRBV28	TRBJ2-4	TGTGCCAGCAGTCCCGGGGTAAACATTCAGTACTTC	CASSPGVNIQYF
TRBD1	NA	TRBV19	TRBJ1-1	TGTGCCAGTAGTAGCCGGGACAGGAGGGCGTATACTGAAGCTTTCTTT	CASSSRDRRAYTEAFF
NA	NA	TRBV10-3	TRBJ2-7	TGTGCCATCAGCGAGAAGGTGGCCGGGACATCCTCCTACGAGCAGTACTTC	CAISEKVAGTSSYEQYF
NA	NA	TRBV7-2	TRBJ2-4	TGTGCCAGCAGCTTAGGCGGGGTAGCCAAAAACATTCAGTACTTC	CASSLGGVAKNIQYF
NA	NA	TRBV9	TRBJ1-1	TGTGCCAGCAGCCCACTTCCGGTGGGGGGGACGGGGACTGAAGCTTTCTTT	CASSPLPVGGTGTEAFF
TRBD2	NA	TRBV10-3	TRBJ2-1	TGTGCCATCAGTGAGGTGGGGGGAGGGTCCTACAATGAGCAGTTCTTC	CAISEVGGGSYNEQFF
TRBD1	NA	TRBV6-5	TRBJ1-5	TGTGCCAGCAGGAGGACAGGGAATAGCAATCAGCCCCAGCATTTT	CASRRTGNSNQPQHF
NA	NA	TRBV5-1	TRBJ2-3	TGCGCCAGCAACATCGCGGGCCTCGCCAGCACAGATACGCAGTATTTT	CASNIAGLASTDTQYF
NA	NA	TRBV6-5	TRBJ1-4	TGTGCCAGCAGTTATTCGACAGCCGGAAAACTGTTTTTT	CASSYSTAGKLFF
TRBD2	NA	TRBV4-3	TRBJ2-7	TGCGCCAGCAGCCAAGATTTGGGTAGCGGGGGGTACGAGCAGTACTTC	CASSQDLGSGGYEQYF
NA	NA	TRBV3-1/TRBV3-2	TRBJ2-1	TGTGCCAGCAGCTCATCCAACAGCCCCAGCTCCTACAATGAGCAGTTCTTC	CASSSSNSPSSYNEQFF
NA	NA	TRBV7-9	TRBJ2-1	TGTGCCAGCAACGTAGCGAGCTCCTACAATGAGCAGTTCTTC	CASNVASSYNEQFF
NA	NA	TRBV5-5	TRBJ2-5	TGTGCCAGCAGCTTGGCGGCGATAGGGGAAGAAAGAGAGACCCAGTACTTC	CASSLAAIGEERETQYF
NA	NA	TRBV27	TRBJ2-5	TGTGCCAGCAGTCGCCCCGACGGGGGAGAGACCCAGTACTTC	CASSRPDGGETQYF
NA	few	TRBV9	TRBJ1-1	TGTGCCAGCAGCGTAGAAGCGGGGAAGGATACTGAAGCTTTCTTT	CASSVEAGKDTEAFF
NA	NA	TRBV7-8	TRBJ1-3	TGTGCCAGCAGCTTGCTTCCTGGGAGGTCTGGAAACACCATATATTTT	CASSLLPGRSGNTIYF
NA	NA	TRBV4-3	TRBJ2-7	TGCGCCAGCAGCCAAGAGAGACACTACGAGCAGTACTTC	CASSQERHYEQYF
NA	NA	TRBV29-1	TRBJ1-4	TGCAGCGTTCACAGTGCAACTAATGAAAAACTGTTTTTT	CSVHSATNEKLFF
NA	NA	TRBV15	TRBJ1-1	TGTGCCACCAGCAGTGGGGTAGGCGGAGGGGACACTGAAGCTTTCTTT	CATSSGVGGGDTEAFF
TRBD2	NA	TRBV19	TRBJ2-5	TGTGCCAGTAGTGAGCGGGGCGTGCAAGAGACCCAGTACTTC	CASSERGVQETQYF
NA	NA	TRBV5-4	TRBJ2-3	TGTGCCAGCAGCACAGGGTCACCTGAAAGGACGCAGTATTTT	CASSTGSPERTQYF
TRBD2	NA	TRBV27	TRBJ2-2	TGTGCCAGCAGTTTATATCCTAGCGGGAGGTTGAGCACCGGGGAGCTGTTTTTT	CASSLYPSGRLSTGELFF
TRBD2	NA	TRBV2	TRBJ2-1	TGTGCCAGCTGCTGGATGCTAGCGGGGGAGAGTGAGCAGTTCTTC	CASCWMLAGESEQFF